Listed below are T cell receptor beta chains from one sample, sequenced in a study of tumor T cells in aggressive B-cell lymphoma. The method was immunoSEQ multiplex PCR; TCRdb's version includes in-frame clones alone and lacks a portion of them. The table lists about 5,300 clones, 87% of them singletons. The sequencing sample was made of tumor tissue. The receptors derive from an adult with diffuse large B cell lymphoma. The CDR3 runs from the conserved cysteine through the conserved F or W. A D gene is named only where the DNA matches it firmly. The size of a clone is reported for some rows only, either as once, few or many, or as a class for expanded clones.

d_gene	v_gene	abundance	j_gene	CDR3nt	CDR3aa
TRBD2	TRBV5-6	-	TRBJ2-1	TGTGCCAGCAGCCCCGGATGGGTAGCGGGGAATGAGCAGTTCTTC	CASSPGWVAGNEQFF
TRBD2	TRBV7-3	-	TRBJ2-7	TGTGCCAGCAGCGATAGCGGGGGTGCCTACGAGCAGTACTTC	CASSDSGGAYEQYF
-	TRBV7-2	-	TRBJ2-7	TGTGCCAGCAGCGCCCAGGGGTACGAGCAGTACTTC	CASSAQGYEQYF
-	TRBV7-2	-	TRBJ1-2	TGTGCCAGCAGCTTAGATGGCAGAGGCTACACCTTC	CASSLDGRGYTF
TRBD1	TRBV7-2	-	TRBJ2-7	TGTGCCAGCAGCCAGGACAGGGAGGACGAGCAGTACTTC	CASSQDREDEQYF
-	TRBV6-1	-	TRBJ1-5	TGTGCCAGCAGGTTCAGGGAGGTTCAGCCCCAGCATTTT	CASRFREVQPQHF
-	TRBV10-2	-	TRBJ2-7	TGCGCCAGCAGTACAGGCTACGAGCAGTACTTC	CASSTGYEQYF
-	TRBV2	once	TRBJ1-1	TGTGCCAGCAGGACGGACAGTTTGAACACTGAAGCTTTCTTT	CASRTDSLNTEAFF
TRBD1	TRBV29-1	-	TRBJ1-1	TGCAGCGTTGAAGTACCCCAGGGGGGCACTGAAGCTTTCTTT	CSVEVPQGGTEAFF
TRBD1	TRBV4-2	-	TRBJ1-2	TGTGCCAGCAGCCGGGTTCTGACAGGGAACTATGGCTACACCTTC	CASSRVLTGNYGYTF
-	TRBV10-3	-	TRBJ1-6	TGTGCCATCGCCCACAGTGTGGGCCAGGATAATTCACCCCTCCACTTT	CAIAHSVGQDNSPLHF
-	TRBV6-1	-	TRBJ2-1	TGTGCCAGCAGTGAATTGCTAGTCAATGAGCAGTTCTTC	CASSELLVNEQFF